This T cell receptor (beta chain) was documented in a study of vaccination and CD4 T cells after COVID-19. Whole-study context: It was a median 101 days after diagnosis, with a range of 35 to 161, that post-COVID samples were drawn.

The Oncomine TCR Beta short-read assay sequenced DNA from cultured CD4+ T cells. Cultured CD4+ T cells yielded the extracted genomic DNA. TCRdb analysed the PCR reads with MiXCR anew, one entry per CDR3 protein. The sample has 12,000 to 15,000 distinct CDR3 sequences; 53% are singletons. This clonotype was picked up a small number of times. Its antigen is not identified. The treatment: roughly nine-day PBMC culture with coronavirus spike peptide pools or control peptides (ViraFEST assay). Each well received a few million PBMCs, cultured with 8 to 10 IU/ml IL-2 and about 10 ug/ml peptide pools. The CDR3 runs 13 residues. The ends lost 5 bases at V and 2 bases at J; junction bases unmatched: 1. The germline V gene encodes CDR1 SNHLY and CDR2 FYNNEI.

This receptor was identified in a human donor who had recovered from COVID-19. Sample: CD4+ T cells from blood, cultured in vitro, taken before SARS-CoV-2 vaccination. The gene calls are TRBV2 and TRBJ2-7; TRBD2 matches 9 bases. For the CDR3, the DNA is TGTGCCAGCAGTCTAGCGGGACCCTACGAGCAGTACTTC. Translation gives CASSLAGPYEQYF.